One and the same sample provided the 20 T cell receptor beta chains below, sequenced in a study of a mutant IDH1 vaccine in newly diagnosed glioma. Time point indicated: baseline, week 1 (first vaccination visit). Treatment noted: pre-vaccination baseline after standard-of-care therapy. Using immunoSEQ multiplex PCR, the repertoire was profiled, and TCRdb retains in-frame clones only, with some absent. The table shows about 38,000 clones, with roughly 89% occurring only once. Sample: PBMCs, taken from a glioma patient treated with radiotherapy, temozolomide or both. Source of these receptors: a man between 18 and 35 years old with glioma.

This chain links TRBV7-9 with TRBJ2-7; TRBD1 matches 9 bases. The CDR3 length is 15 residues. The junction had 4 bases not matched to a gene; V was cut back by 2 bases and J by 2 bases. The germline V gene encodes CDR1 SEHNR and CDR2 FQNEAQ (reference sequence). The CDR3 loop is CASSLRGQGPYEQYF. The CDR3 nucleotides are TGTGCCAGCAGCTTACGGGGACAGGGCCCCTACGAGCAGTACTTC.

The V and J genes are TRBV29-1 and TRBJ1-4, with unresolved D. V was trimmed by 6 bases and J by 7 bases, leaving 21 bases between them. This CDR3 region has 15 residues. Germline V gene lookup returns CDR1 SQVTM and CDR2 ANQGSEA. CDR3 sequence reads: CSVLSWTEGGEKLFF. CDR3 nucleotide sequence: TGCAGCGTCCTTAGCTGGACGGAGGGTGGTGAAAAACTGTTTTTT.

This clone appeared once. The chain couples TRBV14 to TRBJ2-7; 7 bases line up with TRBD2. The CDR3 length is 16 residues. Germline V gene sequence: CDR1 SGHDN, CDR2 FVKESK. After removal of 1 base from V and 3 bases from J, the junction contained 9 bases not matched to a gene. CDR3 in amino acids: CASSQVASGIGYEQYF. DNA of the CDR3: TGTGCCAGCAGCCAAGTGGCCAGCGGGATCGGCTACGAGCAGTACTTC.

The rearrangement links TRBV4-3 to TRBJ1-2; TRBD1 is a possible D gene (5 bases). The CDR3 extends over 13 amino acids. The germline V gene encodes CDR1 LGHNA and CDR2 YSLEER. Trimming took off 1 base at V and 6 bases at J, with 9 bases between the two ends. The CDR3 sequence: CASSQGGDDGYTF. In DNA, the CDR3 is TGCGCCAGCAGCCAAGGAGGGGATGATGGCTACACCTTC.

The rearrangement links TRBV4-3 to TRBJ1-1; a weak D match, TRBD1 (5 bases). The CDR3 loop spans 14 amino acids. Germline CDR1 is LGHNA and CDR2 is YSLEER. Trimming removed 0 bases at V and 5 bases at J, with 10 bases between. The CDR3 spells CASSQEGEGTEAFF. CDR3 DNA: TGCGCCAGCAGCCAAGAGGGGGAGGGGACTGAAGCTTTCTTT.

V and J are TRBV14 and TRBJ1-1, with D possibly matching TRBD1 (5 bases). Trimming shortened V by 0 bases and J by 1 base, and 12 bases separated the two germline ends. This CDR3 is 16 amino acids long. CDR1 is SGHDN and CDR2 is FVKESK in the germline V gene. The CDR3 reads CASSQDVGGENTEAFF. The DNA for the CDR3 is TGTGCCAGCAGCCAAGATGTCGGGGGAGAGAACACTGAAGCTTTCTTT.

The chain couples TRBV27 to TRBJ2-1; TRBD2 aligns across 8 bases. V shed 3 bases, J shed 5 bases, and the junction held 3 bases outside the gene matches. Germline V CDR1 and CDR2: MNHEY, SMNVEV (reference sequence). The CDR3 is 14 amino acids. In DNA, the CDR3 is TGTGCCAGCAGTTTGAGACTAGCGAACAATGAGCAGTTCTTC. It yields the protein CASSLRLANNEQFF.

This chain joins TRBV2 and TRBJ1-6; tentatively, D is TRBD1 (6 bases). Looked up from germline, CDR1 is SNHLY and CDR2 is FYNNEI. V was pared by 5 bases and J by 4 bases, with 12 bases between. This CDR3 is 15 amino acids long. CDR3 sequence reads: CASSMDSLYNSPLHF. The DNA of the CDR3 is TGTGCCAGCAGTATGGACAGCTTGTATAATTCACCCCTCCACTTT.

On this clone: The same CDR3 also results from other DNA sequences found in this sample. The chain combines TRBV28 with TRBJ1-4; tentative D call: TRBD1 (6 bases). The germline V and J ends were trimmed by 6 bases and 5 bases, with 10 bases remaining between them. Germline V CDR1 and CDR2: MDHEN, SYDVKM. The CDR3 runs 13 residues. The CDR3 region has the DNA TGTGCCAGCAGGGGGGGCCTAAATGAAAAACTGTTTTTT. Protein product: CASRGGLNEKLFF.

CDR3 DNA sequence: TGTGCCAGCAGCTTGCCTCGAGCTCCGGGAGAGCAGTACTTC. This sequence encodes CASSLPRAPGEQYF. The chain joins TRBV7-9 to TRBJ2-7; D might be TRBD2 (5 bases). This CDR3 comprises 14 residues. Trimming stripped 3 bases from V and 7 bases from J, with 16 bases between. CDR1 SEHNR and CDR2 FQNEAQ come from the germline V gene (reference sequence).

The V and J genes are TRBV7-9 and TRBJ1-1, with D uncertain. Trimming pared 8 bases from V and 4 bases from J, leaving 17 bases between. The germline V gene encodes CDR1 SEHNR and CDR2 FQNEAQ (reference sequence). This CDR3 is built from 14 residues. CDR3 sequence (DNA): TGTGCCAGCGTTCTCACGGAGGGCGCCACTGAAGCTTTCTTT. This sequence encodes CASVLTEGATEAFF.

This chain connects TRBV6-5 to TRBJ1-2, with TRBD1 matching over 7 bases. Trimming removed 2 bases from V and 6 bases from J; junction bases left unmatched: 3. Germline CDR1 reads MNHEY; CDR2 reads SVGAGI. This CDR3 spans 13 amino acids. CDR3 sequence reads: CASSYEGADGYTF. The CDR3 DNA sequence: TGTGCCAGCAGTTACGAGGGGGCCGATGGCTACACCTTC.

V is TRBV7-2 and J is TRBJ1-2, with 7 positions matching TRBD1. Losses at the gene ends were 5 bases for V and 8 bases for J; bases not matched to a gene: 14. This CDR3 is 15 amino acids long. The germline V gene encodes CDR1 SGHTA and CDR2 FQGNSA. CDR3 in amino acids: CASSTRQGLAKGYTF. The CDR3 DNA sequence: TGTGCCAGCAGCACTCGACAGGGATTGGCGAAAGGCTACACCTTC.

The chain's CDR3 is CSVGAGIYGYTF. The DNA of the CDR3 is TGCAGCGTTGGAGCGGGGATCTATGGCTACACCTTC. The chain links TRBV29-1 to TRBJ1-2, with D uncertain. The CDR3 is 12 residues long. Trimming took off 4 bases at V and 4 bases at J, with 10 bases between the two ends. Germline V lookup: CDR1 SQVTM, CDR2 ANQGSEA. Together with reference TRBV29-1 and TRBJ1-2, the CDR3 gives the full variable domain: SAVISQKPSRDICQRGTSLTIQCQVDSQVTMMFWYRQQPGQSLTLIATANQGSEATYESGFVIDKFPISRPNLTFSTLTVSNMSPEDSSIYLCSVGAGIYGYTFGSGTRLTVV.

The CDR3 is CASSSGTVGGKLFF. The CDR3 DNA is TGTGCCAGCAGCTCCGGGACGGTGGGAGGAAAACTGTTTTTT. The chain joins TRBV27 to TRBJ1-4; a possible D gene is TRBD1 (5 bases). Per the germline V gene, CDR1 is MNHEY and CDR2 is SMNVEV (reference sequence). Trimming took 6 bases from V and 10 from J, leaving 18 bases between them. This CDR3 comprises 14 residues.

The V and J genes are TRBV11-2 and TRBJ2-5; TRBD2 matches at 8 bases. V lost 7 bases and J lost 5; bases outside the gene matches: 3. Germline-derived CDR1 and CDR2 are SGHAT and FQNNGV. This CDR3 region has 12 residues. CDR3 coding DNA: TGTGCCAGCACCTCGGGGGGGGAGACCCAGTACTTC. The encoded protein is CASTSGGETQYF. The full variable domain, in which reference TRBV11-2 and TRBJ2-5 provide the parts outside the CDR3, is EAGVAQSPRYKIIEKRQSVAFWCNPISGHATLYWYQQILGQGPKLLIQFQNNGVVDDSQLPKDRFSAERLKGVDSTLKIQPAKLEDSAVYLCASTSGGETQYFGPGTRLLVL.

V is TRBV10-2 and J is TRBJ1-2; 11 bases are shared with TRBD1. V was clipped by 6 bases and J by 4 bases; unmatched bases: 4. The germline gives CDR1 WSHSY, CDR2 SAAADI. The CDR3 totals 14 residues. CDR3 protein: CASSAGTGGYGYTF. CDR3 in DNA: TGCGCCAGCAGCGCCGGGACAGGGGGCTATGGCTACACCTTC.

The V and J genes are TRBV29-1 and TRBJ2-7, with 9 bases aligning to TRBD1. The CDR3 covers 13 residues. Losses at the gene ends were 7 bases for V and 3 bases for J; bases not matched to a gene: 7. CDR1 and CDR2 (germline): SQVTM, ANQGSEA. CDR3 amino acids: CSAGQGLLYEQYF. CDR3 DNA: TGCAGCGCCGGACAGGGGCTTCTCTACGAGCAGTACTTC.

V and J are TRBV19 and TRBJ1-2; D gene unclear. The CDR3 is 14 residues long. The germline V and J ends were trimmed by 6 bases and 0 bases, with 11 bases remaining between them. The germline V gene has CDR1 LNHDA and CDR2 SQIVND (reference sequence). The CDR3 DNA is TGTGCCAGTAGAGGACTGAGTACTAACTATGGCTACACCTTC. It is translated as CASRGLSTNYGYTF.

CDR3 sequence: CSAWGNTEAFF. In DNA, the CDR3 is TGCAGTGCTTGGGGGAACACTGAAGCTTTCTTT. This chain uses TRBV20-1 with TRBJ1-1; D unresolved. This CDR3 has 11 amino acids. V gave up 5 bases and J gave up 1 base, with 5 bases separating them. Per germline, CDR1 DFQATT and CDR2 SNEGSKA (reference sequence).